A selection of T cell receptor beta chains follows, all from one sample in a study of response to subunit inactivated influenza vaccine. TCRdb independently ran MiXCR on the RT-PCR reads; one entry per CDR3 protein. The sample includes some 850,000 distinct CDR3 sequences, roughly 18% seen only once; the top ten take roughly a tenth. Here the sequenced sample was PBMCs from blood, taken roughly 5 days after vaccination. The origin of the receptors is a man in his fifties or sixties who received an inactivated influenza vaccine. CDR3s include the opening cysteine and the closing phenylalanine or tryptophan. D genes are given only for firm matches. Clone size is shown for a subset of rows, as once, few, many or a class of expanded clone.

J gene	V gene	D gene	clone size	CDR3 DNA	CDR3 protein
TRBJ2-7	TRBV6-5	TRBD2	-	TGTGCCAGCAGTTTCGCGGGACTATTATACGAGCAGTACTTC	CASSFAGLLYEQYF
TRBJ2-1	TRBV7-2	-	-	TGTGCCAGCAGCCCAAGCAGGGTTGAGCAGTTCTTC	CASSPSRVEQFF
TRBJ1-1	TRBV9	-	-	TGTGCCAGCAGCCCCGTGACAGTGAACAATGAAGCTTTCTTT	CASSPVTVNNEAFF
TRBJ2-7	TRBV5-1	-	few	TGCGCCAGCAGCTTGTCGCAGAAATACGAGCAGTACTTC	CASSLSQKYEQYF
TRBJ2-1	TRBV12-3/TRBV12-4	TRBD1	-	TGTGCCAGCAGTTCCCCGACAGGGTCCTCCTACAATGAGCAGTTCTTC	CASSSPTGSSYNEQFF
TRBJ2-3	TRBV15	TRBD1	-	TGTGCCACCAGCAGACACAGGGGGATAGGGGATACGCAGTATTTT	CATSRHRGIGDTQYF
TRBJ1-2	TRBV20-1	-	-	TGCAGTGCTAGAGCCCGAGGGGGGGGCTATGGCTACACCTTC	CSARARGGGYGYTF
TRBJ2-2	TRBV7-2	-	few	TGTGCCAGCGGACGCAGGGGAAACACCGGGGAGCTGTTTTTT	CASGRRGNTGELFF
TRBJ2-5	TRBV7-2	-	few	TGTGCCAGCAGCTTAGCAACCCCAGCGACCCAGTACTTC	CASSLATPATQYF
TRBJ1-3	TRBV2	-	few	TGTGCCAGCACGGTGGGAAGTGTGTCCCGAAACACCATATATTTT	CASTVGSVSRNTIYF
TRBJ1-3	TRBV6-1	-	many	TGTGCCAGCAGTCGGGGCCCACTCTCTGGAAACACCATATATTTT	CASSRGPLSGNTIYF
TRBJ1-4	TRBV12-3/TRBV12-4	TRBD1	few	TGTGCCAGCAGCCCCCCCAGGGGGCTCACTAATGAAAAACTGTTTTTT	CASSPPRGLTNEKLFF
TRBJ2-1	TRBV15	-	-	TGTGCCACCAGCAGAGATGAAAGGGATTATGGCTCCTACAATGAGCAGTTCTTC	CATSRDERDYGSYNEQFF
TRBJ2-7	TRBV28	TRBD1	-	TGTGCCAGCAGTTTGTGGGAGGGACAGGGGGCCTACGAGCAGTACTTC	CASSLWEGQGAYEQYF
TRBJ2-3	TRBV27	-	few	TGTGCCAGCAATCGACTAGACGGTCCTGCAGATACGCAGTATTTT	CASNRLDGPADTQYF
TRBJ2-5	TRBV20-1	TRBD2	few	TGCAGTGCTAGCCAACTAGCGGTGACGGAGACCCAGTACTTC	CSASQLAVTETQYF
TRBJ2-2	TRBV12-3/TRBV12-4	TRBD1	few	TGTGCCAGCAGTTCGGGACAGTTAAACACCGGGGAGCTGTTTTTT	CASSSGQLNTGELFF
TRBJ2-1	TRBV6-1	TRBD2	many	TGTGCCAGCAGCCGGACTAGCGGGACCTCCTACAATGAGCAGTTCTTC	CASSRTSGTSYNEQFF
TRBJ2-1	TRBV7-2	-	-	TGTGCCAGCAGCCCGACTAGGATGTCCTACAATGAGCAGTTCTTC	CASSPTRMSYNEQFF
TRBJ2-5	TRBV19	TRBD2	-	TGTGCCAGTAGTATCGGACTAGCAGGAGGAGAGACCCAGTACTTC	CASSIGLAGGETQYF
TRBJ2-7	TRBV7-2	-	few	TGTGCCAGCAGCTTATACCAGGCCTACGAGCAGTACTTC	CASSLYQAYEQYF
TRBJ2-1	TRBV7-9	TRBD2	few	TGTGCCAGCAGAGATCCGGGACTATACAATGAGCAGTTCTTC	CASRDPGLYNEQFF
TRBJ2-7	TRBV15	-	-	TGTGCCACCAGCAGAGGACCCAACCGGCCCGAGCAGTACTTC	CATSRGPNRPEQYF